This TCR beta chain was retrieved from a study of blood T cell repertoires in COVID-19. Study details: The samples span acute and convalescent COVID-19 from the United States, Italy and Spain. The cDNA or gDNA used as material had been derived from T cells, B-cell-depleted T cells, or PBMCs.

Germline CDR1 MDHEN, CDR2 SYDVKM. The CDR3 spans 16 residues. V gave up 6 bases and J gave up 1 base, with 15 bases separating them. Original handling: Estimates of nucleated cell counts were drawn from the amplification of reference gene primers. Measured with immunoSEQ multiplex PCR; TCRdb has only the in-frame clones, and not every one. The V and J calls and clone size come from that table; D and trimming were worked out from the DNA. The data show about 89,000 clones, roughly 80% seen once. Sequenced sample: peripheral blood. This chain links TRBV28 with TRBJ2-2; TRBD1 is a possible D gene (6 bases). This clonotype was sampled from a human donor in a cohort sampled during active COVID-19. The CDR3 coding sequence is TGTGCCAGCAGACCCCCCGGGACACTGAACACCGGGGAGCTGTTTTTT. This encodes CASRPPGTLNTGELFF.